These 18 T cell receptor beta chains were sequenced from one sample in a study of blood T cell repertoires in COVID-19 (dated by TCRdb to 2018 to 2021). Libraries came from the immunoSEQ multiplex PCR assay. In TCRdb, the immuneACCESS table is reduced to in-frame sequences with V and J assigned. These tables do not hold every clone; where another copy was compared, an unresolved V gene accounts for under half, and the others remain unexplained. For this sample the table gives 300,000 to 400,000 clones, of which approximately 90% were detected only once. The ten biggest clones cover less than 3.5% of the sample. The sequenced sample consisted of peripheral blood. These receptors were taken from a woman younger than 35 who had recovered from COVID-19.

V and J are TRBV28 and TRBJ2-6; 9 bases match TRBD1. Trimming cost V 2 bases and J 3 bases; bases outside gene matches: 2. Germline CDR1 and CDR2: MDHEN and SYDVKM. The CDR3 length is 16 residues. The CDR3 region is CASSLGDRVGANVLTF. The CDR3, as DNA: TGTGCCAGCAGTTTAGGGGACAGGGTTGGGGCCAACGTCCTGACTTTC. Full variable domain (missing parts from reference TRBV28 and TRBJ2-6): DVKVTQSSRYLVKRTGEKVFLECVQDMDHENMFWYRQDPGLGLRLIYFSYDVKMKEKGDIPEGYSVSREKKERFSLILESASTNQTSMYLCASSLGDRVGANVLTFGAGSRLTVL.

The genes are TRBV19 and TRBJ2-2; 11 bases agree with TRBD2. The CDR3 length is 19 residues. V lost 2 bases to trimming and J lost 1 base; unmatched junction nucleotides: 9. Germline CDR1 LNHDA, CDR2 SQIVND (reference sequence). The CDR3 DNA reads as TGTGCCAGTAGTATACGGTGGCTAGCGGGAGGCGTGAACACCGGGGAGCTGTTTTTT. It encodes CASSIRWLAGGVNTGELFF.

The rearrangement links TRBV27 to TRBJ2-5, with D perhaps matching TRBD1 (5 bases). The CDR3 has 14 residues. The germline gives CDR1 MNHEY, CDR2 SMNVEV (reference sequence). V lost 2 bases to trimming and J lost 4 bases, with 11 bases between them. CDR3 DNA: TGTGCCAGCAGTTTAGTGTCAGGGTTAGAGACCCAGTACTTC. Translation gives CASSLVSGLETQYF.

This clone has a single count. The chain couples TRBV6-5 to TRBJ2-3; a possible D gene is TRBD1 (6 bases). Per the germline V gene, CDR1 is MNHEY and CDR2 is SVGAGI. Trimming left V 0 bases short and J 4 bases short, with 11 bases between. CDR3 length: 15 amino acids. In DNA form, the CDR3 reads TGTGCCAGCAGTTACTCGAATTCAGGGGCAGATACGCAGTATTTT. Residues: CASSYSNSGADTQYF.

The V gene is TRBV7-8, the J gene TRBJ1-1; TRBD1 aligns across 9 bases. Germline-derived CDR1 and CDR2 are SGHVS and FQNEAQ. The V and J ends lost 4 bases and 3 bases, in that order; junction bases with no gene match: 15. The CDR3 runs 18 residues. CDR3 amino acids: CASSSEQGAPLSDTEAFF. The CDR3 DNA follows: TGTGCCAGCAGCTCAGAACAGGGGGCGCCCCTTAGCGACACTGAAGCTTTCTTT.

The chain has TRBV30 and TRBJ1-3; weak D call: TRBD1 (6 bases). The CDR3 sequence is 15 residues long. Germline CDR1 is GTSNPN and CDR2 is SVGIG (reference sequence). The V end was cut by 4 bases, the J end by 0 bases, with 13 bases between. Here the CDR3 reads CAWINRESSGNTIYF. DNA for the CDR3: TGTGCCTGGATCAACAGGGAGAGCTCTGGAAACACCATATATTTT.

The genes are TRBV18 and TRBJ1-4; a possible D gene is TRBD1 (5 bases). Germline CDR1 KGHSH, CDR2 LQKENI. The CDR3 runs to 17 residues. Trimming took 2 bases from V and 7 from J, leaving 20 bases between them. The CDR3 bases are TGTGCCAGCTCACCATTTGCGTCAGCCAGGGATACTGAAAAACTGTTTTTT. Translation gives CASSPFASARDTEKLFF.

This sequence joins TRBV2 and TRBJ2-2, with 11 bases aligning to TRBD2. From germline, CDR1 is SNHLY and CDR2 FYNNEI. V trimming: 6 bases; J trimming: 7 bases; junction bases outside the gene matches: 1. The length of the CDR3 is 13 residues. The CDR3 DNA reads TGTGCCAGCAGGGGGACTAGCGGCGGGGAGCTGTTTTTT. As protein: CASRGTSGGELFF.

The V gene is TRBV4-1, the J gene TRBJ2-1; 12 bases are shared with TRBD2. Trimming at V came to 0 bases and at J to 5 bases, leaving 5 bases not matched to a gene. The CDR3 has 17 residues. CDR1 is MGHRA, CDR2 YSYEKL, per germline. The CDR3 spells CASSQDRTSGTDNEQFF. DNA of the CDR3: TGCGCCAGCAGCCAAGATAGGACTAGCGGGACTGACAATGAGCAGTTCTTC.

This chain connects TRBV11-2 to TRBJ1-6; D unresolved. The CDR3 is made up of 17 amino acids. With 4 bases removed from V and 5 bases from J, the gap between germline ends came to 18 bases. CDR1 SGHAT and CDR2 FQNNGV come from the germline V gene. The CDR3 bases are TGTGCCAGCAGCTCCTTATTCCCCAGGAAAAATAATTCACCCCTCCACTTT. It yields the protein CASSSLFPRKNNSPLHF.

This chain joins TRBV4-1 and TRBJ1-6; D ambiguous. The CDR3 extends over 21 amino acids. The germline CDR1 and CDR2 sequences are MGHRA and YSYEKL. Trimming shortened V by 0 bases and J by 0 bases, and 21 bases separated the two germline ends. The CDR3 here is CASSQDMGSGSGRSYNSPLHF. As DNA, the CDR3 is TGCGCCAGCAGCCAAGATATGGGGAGTGGGAGCGGTCGCTCCTATAATTCACCCCTCCACTTT.

V gene TRBV4-3 combines with J gene TRBJ2-2; D may be TRBD1 (6 bases). CDR1 is LGHNA and CDR2 is YSLEER in the germline V gene. The CDR3 runs 15 residues. The V end was cut by 4 bases, the J end by 2 bases, with 11 bases between. Here the CDR3 DNA reads TGCGCCAGCAGCCGCCAACAGGGAAACACCGGGGAGCTGTTTTTT. Protein: CASSRQQGNTGELFF.

V and J are TRBV24-1 and TRBJ2-2; TRBD1 agrees at 9 bases. The V gene's germline CDR1 is KGHDR and CDR2 SFDVKD. The trim removed 3 bases at V and 8 bases at J, leaving 9 bases unmatched. The length of the CDR3 is 16 residues. This CDR3 reads CATSDGDRAVSGELFF. CDR3 nucleotides: TGTGCCACCAGTGATGGGGACAGGGCGGTGAGTGGGGAGCTGTTTTTT.

V gene TRBV15 combines with J gene TRBJ2-5; 7 bases are shared with TRBD2. V shed 0 bases, J shed 4 bases, and the junction held 8 bases outside the gene matches. Germline V CDR1 and CDR2: LNHNV, YYDKDF (reference sequence). The CDR3 contains 16 residues. In nucleotides, the CDR3 is TGTGCCACCAGCAGAGATATCGGAGGCGGGGGAGAGACCCAGTACTTC. It specifies CATSRDIGGGGETQYF.

This rearrangement joins TRBV3-1 (or the pseudogene TRBV3-2) to TRBJ2-7; D unresolved. Germline V gives CDR1 LGHDT, CDR2 YNNKEL (reference sequence). The V end was cut by 5 bases, the J end by 5 bases, with 22 bases between. This CDR3 contains 16 residues. CDR3 in amino acids: CASSSTNGPLAHEQYV. The CDR3, as DNA: TGTGCCAGCAGCTCCACCAATGGCCCCTTAGCCCACGAGCAGTACGTC.

Turning to this clone: Additional DNA sequences in this sample encode the identical CDR3. The V gene is TRBV19, the J gene TRBJ1-4; D possibly corresponds to TRBD1 (6 bases). The CDR3 covers 14 residues. The V gene lost 3 bases and the J gene lost 2 bases, with 7 bases spanning the gap. Germline values: CDR1 LNHDA, CDR2 SQIVND (reference sequence). DNA for the CDR3: TGTGCCAGTAGTATCAGGGGCACTAATGAAAAACTGTTTTTT. It is translated as CASSIRGTNEKLFF.

The chain employs TRBV7-2 and TRBJ2-3, with 10 bases matching TRBD2. CDR3 length: 16 amino acids. The germline V gene has CDR1 SGHTA and CDR2 FQGNSA. Losses at the gene ends were 1 base for V and 4 bases for J; bases not matched to a gene: 5. The CDR3, as DNA: TGTGCCAGCAGCTTAGGCTCTAGCGGGAGCCCAGATACGCAGTATTTT. Encoded protein: CASSLGSSGSPDTQYF.

This chain links TRBV4-3 with TRBJ2-3; 12 nucleotides agree with TRBD2. Germline CDR1 LGHNA, CDR2 YSLEER. The CDR3 runs to 21 residues. Trimming removed 4 bases from V and 0 bases from J; junction bases left unmatched: 17. CDR3 in DNA: TGCGCCAGCAGCCGGACATTGCCGGGACTAGCGGGTTCATCTAGCACAGATACGCAGTATTTT. Protein sequence: CASSRTLPGLAGSSSTDTQYF.